These T cell receptor beta chains were read from a single sample in a study of yellow fever vaccine responses in identical twins. TCRdb processed the RT-PCR reads anew with MiXCR; each CDR3 protein has one entry. The sample has 3,000 to 4,000 distinct CDR3 sequences, 84% seen once; the top ten hold 2.6%. This specimen consisted of T cells from blood (PBMCs), unsorted or a sorted subset (not recorded which), obtained before or after yellow fever vaccination (not recorded which). These receptors originate from a woman between 18 and 29 years old who received the yellow fever vaccine. Both conserved end residues are part of each CDR3. A D gene is named only where the DNA matches it firmly. Clone sizes are given selectively: once, few, many, or a class where the clone is expanded.

TGCAGCGTTGGGGACTGGGGGGGTTTTAATGAGCAGTTCTTC	CSVGDWGGFNEQFF	TRBD2	-	TRBV29-1	TRBJ2-1
TGTGCCAGCAGTTTAACAGGAGACGAGCAGTACTTC	CASSLTGDEQYF	-	once	TRBV27	TRBJ2-7
TGCGCCACCTTTAACGGGACTAGCGGGGGCTCGAACACCGGGGAGCTGTTTTTT	CATFNGTSGGSNTGELFF	TRBD2	-	TRBV5-1	TRBJ2-2
TGTGCCAGCAGCTTGGAGCTAGCGGGGCGGAATACGCAGTATTTT	CASSLELAGRNTQYF	TRBD2	-	TRBV5-6	TRBJ2-3
TGTGCCAGCAGTGGGGGACGGAATAATTCACCCCTCCACTTT	CASSGGRNNSPLHF	-	-	TRBV2	TRBJ1-6
TGCAGCGTTCCCATGACAGGGTCAACTAATGAAAAACTGTTTTTT	CSVPMTGSTNEKLFF	TRBD1	-	TRBV29-1	TRBJ1-4
TGTGCCAGCAGTTTACTAGCAGTGAACGAGCAGTACTTC	CASSLLAVNEQYF	-	-	TRBV12-3/TRBV12-4	TRBJ2-7
TGTGCCAGCAGCCAAGAGGGTATCGCCGACAATGAGCAGTTCTTC	CASSQEGIADNEQFF	-	-	TRBV3-1	TRBJ2-1
TGCAGCGCTTTGGACAGGGCAACCTACGAGCAGTACTTC	CSALDRATYEQYF	TRBD1	-	TRBV29-1	TRBJ2-7
TGTGCCAGCAGCGACGCGAGACAGGGCCCCTCCTACGAGCAGTACTTC	CASSDARQGPSYEQYF	TRBD1	-	TRBV7-9	TRBJ2-7
TGCAGCGTTGAAGCCCCTTCGGAGGGAATCGGCGAGCAGTACTTC	CSVEAPSEGIGEQYF	-	-	TRBV29-1	TRBJ2-7
TGTGCCAGCAGCTCAAAGGACAGGGCCCCCTACAATGAGCAGTTCTTC	CASSSKDRAPYNEQFF	TRBD1	-	TRBV11-1	TRBJ2-1